This T cell receptor beta chain came from a study of T-cell reconstitution after alpha-beta-depleted transplantation in children. This clonotype was recorded many times. With 4 bases clipped from V and 1 base from J, the junction kept 4 bases outside the gene matches. The CDR3 is 15 residues long. Germline CDR1 SGHDT, CDR2 YYEEEE. Unique molecular identifiers were incorporated into the prepared TCRbeta library. TCRdb redid the calling of the PCR reads with MiXCR, one entry per CDR3 protein. In the table there are approximately 91,000 distinct CDR3 sequences, roughly 8% of which are singletons. The receptor comes from a human donor who donated a stem cell graft to a child with congenital amegakaryocytic thrombocytopenia. J is TRBJ1-1 and V is TRBV5-6, with 10 bases aligning to TRBD1. Specimen: PBMCs from the stem cell graft donor, collected from the stem cell graft. CDR3: CASSGGTGENTEAFF. The CDR3 nucleotides read TGTGCCAGCAGCGGCGGGACAGGGGAGAACACTGAAGCTTTCTTT. Based on the CDR3 plus reference TRBV5-6 and TRBJ1-1, the full variable domain is DAGVTQSPTHLIKTRGQQVTLRCSPKSGHDTVSWYQQALGQGPQFIFQYYEEEERQRGNFPDRFSGHQFPNYSSELNVNALLLGDSALYLCASSGGTGENTEAFFGQGTRLTVV.